The 24 T cell receptor beta chains below were found in one sample sequenced in a study of PD-L1 blockade in urothelial cancer. Method: immunoSEQ multiplex PCR; TCRdb's copy keeps in-frame clones and lacks some. The sample includes tens of thousands of clones, approximately 90% of them seen just once. Time point here: peripheral blood 6 weeks after treatment start. Sample: PBMCs, taken around atezolizumab (anti-PD-L1) treatment. These TCRs come from a woman of 80 years or more with urothelial cancer.

This chain uses TRBV9 with TRBJ2-3, with 7 bases fitting TRBD2. Germline-derived CDR1 and CDR2 are SGDLS and YYNGEE. CDR3 length: 15 residues. Losses at the gene ends were 4 bases for V and 0 bases for J; bases not matched to a gene: 5. CDR3 protein: CASSPQRGSTDTQYF. The CDR3 DNA follows: TGTGCCAGCAGCCCTCAGCGGGGTAGCACAGATACGCAGTATTTT.

This chain uses TRBV5-1 with TRBJ2-3; D possibly corresponds to TRBD1 (6 bases). The ends were cut back, 4 bases at V and 2 bases at J, with 11 bases in the middle. The CDR3 runs 14 residues. Germline assignment: CDR1 SGHRS and CDR2 YFSETQ. The CDR3 reads CASSEQGLTDTQYF. The CDR3 DNA sequence: TGCGCCAGCAGCGAACAGGGTCTCACAGATACGCAGTATTTT.

The table lists this clone with a count of one. The CDR3 DNA is TGTGCCAGCAGTCCGGGACTAGCGGGGCGGGGGGGTACGCAGTATTTT. Translation: CASSPGLAGRGGTQYF. The J gene is TRBJ2-3, the V gene TRBV27, with 13 positions matching TRBD2. The germline CDR1 and CDR2 sequences are MNHEY and SMNVEV (reference sequence). V shed 5 bases, J shed 8 bases, and the junction held 10 bases outside the gene matches. The CDR3 has 16 amino acids.

The chain joins TRBV15 to TRBJ1-1, with D perhaps matching TRBD1 (6 bases). The CDR3 has 19 amino acids. Germline V CDR1 and CDR2: LNHNV, YYDKDF (reference sequence). The V end was cut by 0 bases, the J end by 1 base, with 21 bases between. The CDR3 nucleotides read TGTGCCACCAGCAGAGATCTACCAGGGGTCGGGGCCCAGAACACTGAAGCTTTCTTT. Residues: CATSRDLPGVGAQNTEAFF.

The chain employs TRBV19 and TRBJ2-7; TRBD2 aligns across 7 bases. The V gene's germline CDR1 is LNHDA and CDR2 SQIVND (reference sequence). The CDR3 sequence is 14 residues long. Trimming cost V 7 bases and J 6 bases; bases outside gene matches: 12. In DNA, the CDR3 is TGTGCCAGTACCTCCCAGCGGGGTGAGAGCGAGCAGTACTTC. Translating gives CASTSQRGESEQYF. The variable domain in full, with the rest retrieved from reference TRBV19 and TRBJ2-7, is DGGITQSPKYLFRKEGQNVTLSCEQNLNHDAMYWYRQDPGQGLRLIYYSQIVNDFQKGDIAEGYSVSREKKESFPLTVTSAQKNPTAFYLCASTSQRGESEQYFGPGTRLTVT.

The genes are TRBV4-1 and TRBJ2-1, with 7 bases aligning to TRBD1. The CDR3 is 16 residues long. V shed 0 bases and J 0 bases; nucleotides not matched to a gene: 2. Germline V gene sequence: CDR1 MGHRA, CDR2 YSYEKL. Here the CDR3 reads CASSQDRDSSYNEQFF. CDR3 DNA sequence: TGCGCCAGCAGCCAAGATAGGGACAGCTCCTACAATGAGCAGTTCTTC.

This chain connects TRBV5-4 to TRBJ2-7, with D maybe TRBD2 (7 bases). The V gene lost 3 bases and the J gene lost 4 bases, with 26 bases spanning the gap. The germline CDR1 and CDR2 sequences are SGHNT and YYREEE (reference sequence). This CDR3 has 18 residues. CDR3 loop: CASSSNPTPGGRVYEQYF. The DNA of the CDR3 is TGTGCCAGCAGCTCCAACCCCACGCCCGGGGGGCGCGTATACGAGCAGTACTTC.

The genes are TRBV6-6 and TRBJ2-7, with D tentatively TRBD1 (6 bases). Germline CDR1 and CDR2: MNHNY and SVGAGI (reference sequence). The CDR3 extends over 12 amino acids. The V and J ends lost 8 bases and 6 bases respectively, with 14 bases between them. The CDR3 sequence: CASEDSKGEQYF. CDR3 sequence (DNA): TGTGCCAGCGAGGACAGTAAGGGCGAGCAGTACTTC.

This rearrangement joins TRBV6-4 to TRBJ1-5; 8 nucleotides line up with TRBD1. CDR1 is MRHNA, CDR2 SNTAGT, per germline. The V segment lost 6 bases and the J segment 8 bases; nucleotides outside the gene matches: 12. The CDR3 extends over 15 amino acids. In DNA, the CDR3 is TGTGCCAGCAGGAGGGACAACAGGGGGGAAGAGCCCCAGCATTTT. It is translated as CASRRDNRGEEPQHF.

This clone has a single count. The chain carries TRBV28 and TRBJ2-4; TRBD1 might be the D (6 bases). In germline, CDR1 is MDHEN, CDR2 SYDVKM. Between the trimmed V and J ends, which lost 4 bases and 13 bases, there was a span of 14 bases. CDR3 length equals 12 residues. The CDR3 is CASSSTRDKQYF. The CDR3 DNA sequence: TGTGCCAGCAGTTCAACCCGGGACAAGCAGTACTTC.

The J gene is TRBJ2-1, the V gene TRBV19; 14 bases match TRBD2. V lost 0 bases and J lost 6; bases outside the gene matches: 7. Germline V gene lookup returns CDR1 LNHDA and CDR2 SQIVND (reference sequence). This CDR3 region has 18 residues. The CDR3 sequence: CASSIDLTSGRVGNEQFF. The CDR3 DNA reads TGTGCCAGTAGTATAGATTTGACTAGCGGGAGGGTCGGCAATGAGCAGTTCTTC.

The rearrangement joins TRBV5-8 to TRBJ2-7, with D unresolved. CDR1 and CDR2 (germline): SGHTS, YDEGEE. The ends were cut back, 0 bases at V and 3 bases at J, with 4 bases in the middle. The CDR3 is 12 residues long. The CDR3 reads CASSLAVYEQYF. The CDR3 coding sequence is TGTGCCAGCAGCTTGGCAGTCTACGAGCAGTACTTC.

V is TRBV5-1 and J is TRBJ2-3, with 11 bases identical to TRBD2. J gave up 5 bases and V 3 bases, and 8 bases lay outside the gene matches. The CDR3 length is 16 residues. The germline CDR1 and CDR2 sequences are SGHRS and YFSETQ. In DNA form, the CDR3 reads TGCGCCAGCAGCTCTTTAGCGGGAGGGCGAGGAGATACGCAGTATTTT. Its protein product is CASSSLAGGRGDTQYF.

The DNA for the CDR3 is TGCAGCGTTGATTTGGCGGGAACGGAGACCCAGTACTTC. Its protein product is CSVDLAGTETQYF. The chain joins TRBV29-1 to TRBJ2-5; TRBD2 might be the D (6 bases). This CDR3 spans 13 amino acids. V lost 3 bases to trimming and J lost 5 bases, with 13 bases between them. Germline V gene lookup returns CDR1 SQVTM and CDR2 ANQGSEA.

CDR3 loop: CASSVGLSSGDNEQFF. The CDR3 bases are TGTGCCAGCAGCGTTGGACTATCCTCTGGGGACAATGAGCAGTTCTTC. The genes are TRBV9 and TRBJ2-1; TRBD2 is a possible D gene (6 bases). The CDR3 length is 16 residues. Germline V lookup: CDR1 SGDLS, CDR2 YYNGEE. The V end was cut by 2 bases, the J end by 5 bases, with 17 bases between.

This clone has just one count. The chain combines TRBV5-4 with TRBJ2-7, with 9 bases matching TRBD1. CDR1 is SGHNT and CDR2 is YYREEE in the germline V gene (reference sequence). The length of the CDR3 is 15 residues. V shed 0 bases, J shed 4 bases, and the junction held 5 bases outside the gene matches. CDR3 region: CASSLGAGQGYEQYF. The CDR3 nucleotides read TGTGCCAGCAGCTTGGGGGCGGGACAGGGATACGAGCAGTACTTC.

The sample holds one count of this clone. The J gene is TRBJ2-7, the V gene TRBV19, with TRBD1 matching over 8 bases. In germline, CDR1 is LNHDA, CDR2 SQIVND (reference sequence). This CDR3 has 15 residues. J gave up 1 base and V 1 base, and 3 bases lay outside the gene matches. As DNA, the CDR3 is TGTGCCAGTAGTATAGCGCAGGGGGCGTCCTACGAGCAGTACTTC. This translates into CASSIAQGASYEQYF.

This chain links TRBV25-1 with TRBJ2-3; TRBD1 aligns across 7 bases. The junction had 9 bases not matched to a gene; V was cut back by 6 bases and J by 3 bases. Per germline, CDR1 MGHDK and CDR2 SYGVNS. CDR3 length equals 15 residues. CDR3 region: CASSLTGKATDTQYF. The CDR3 nucleotides read TGTGCCAGCAGCCTGACAGGGAAGGCGACAGATACGCAGTATTTT.

In its sample, this clone was seen a few times. This sequence joins TRBV15 and TRBJ1-4, with TRBD1 as a possible D gene (5 bases). CDR3 length equals 15 residues. V was cut by 1 base and J by 4 bases, with 10 bases left in between. Per germline, CDR1 LNHNV and CDR2 YYDKDF (reference sequence). The CDR3 loop reads CATSRAGVGNEKLFF. CDR3 nucleotides: TGTGCCACCAGCAGAGCGGGGGTCGGTAATGAAAAACTGTTTTTT.

The CDR3 spells CASSEAGATGDTQYF. CDR3 sequence (DNA): TGTGCCAGCAGTGAGGCGGGAGCTACGGGAGATACGCAGTATTTT. This sequence joins TRBV25-1 and TRBJ2-3, with 7 bases aligning to TRBD2. CDR1 is MGHDK, CDR2 SYGVNS, per germline. The CDR3 loop spans 15 amino acids. V dropped 3 bases and J dropped 5; count of bases not matched to a gene: 8.

V gene TRBV30 combines with J gene TRBJ1-3; the D gene is possibly TRBD1 (6 bases). CDR1 is GTSNPN and CDR2 is SVGIG in the germline V gene (reference sequence). Trimming stripped 3 bases from V and 2 bases from J, with 11 bases between. The CDR3 length is 14 residues. CDR3 amino acids: CAWSQRGTGNTIYF. In nucleotides, the CDR3 is TGTGCCTGGAGCCAAAGGGGGACTGGAAACACCATATATTTT.

Concerning this clone itself: The junction and the germline gene differ at one end; a read error may be behind it. V gene TRBV7-2 combines with J gene TRBJ2-7, with TRBD2 matching 10 bases. The CDR3 spans 16 residues. CDR1 is SGHTA, CDR2 FQGNSA, per germline. The CDR3 bases are TGTGCCAGCAGCCCCCGGGTTAGCGGGAGGTCCTCCGAGCAGTACTTC. This codes for CASSPRVSGRSSEQYF.

This clone was counted a few times. The J gene is TRBJ1-1, the V gene TRBV6-6, with 9 bases that match TRBD1. Germline V gene data show CDR1 as MNHNY and CDR2 as SVGAGI (reference sequence). The CDR3 is made up of 13 amino acids. V shed 5 bases and J 8 bases; nucleotides not matched to a gene: 6. Here the CDR3 DNA reads TGTGCCAGCAGTCGGACAGGGGAGGGAGAAGCTTTCTTT. Its translation is CASSRTGEGEAFF.

V and J are TRBV5-4 and TRBJ1-1; D perhaps matches TRBD1 (6 bases). Looked up from germline, CDR1 is SGHNT and CDR2 is YYREEE (reference sequence). This CDR3 spans 14 amino acids. The V end lost 6 bases, the J end lost 4 bases, and 16 bases lay between the germline ends. The CDR3 loop reads CASTDPRGPTEAFF. CDR3 bases: TGTGCCAGCACCGATCCCAGGGGCCCCACTGAAGCTTTCTTT.